The T cell receptor (beta chain) under discussion was sequenced for a study of OX40 agonist ivuxolimab in advanced cancers. Study-level results: By week 6 at 0.1 to 3.0 mg/kg, blood CD4+ and CD8+ T cells had expanded clonally.

The CDR3 runs to 16 residues. The germline V gene has CDR1 KGHSH and CDR2 LQKENI. V shed 2 bases and J 0 bases; nucleotides not matched to a gene: 3. In the case of this clone: The antigen remains unidentified.

Produced via immunoSEQ multiplex PCR; TCRdb's table is partial and in-frame only. The table shows tens of thousands of clones, with 80% to 90% occurring only once. The clonotype originates from an adult with an advanced solid tumor such as melanoma, head and neck, liver or kidney cancer. Sequencing was performed on CD4+ or CD8+ T cells sorted from blood, taken in a trial of the OX40 agonist ivuxolimab. The chain links TRBV18 to TRBJ2-1, with 8 bases lining up with TRBD2. The CDR3 region is CASSPFSGSSYNEQFF. The DNA of the CDR3 is TGTGCCAGCTCACCATTCAGCGGGAGCTCCTACAATGAGCAGTTCTTC.